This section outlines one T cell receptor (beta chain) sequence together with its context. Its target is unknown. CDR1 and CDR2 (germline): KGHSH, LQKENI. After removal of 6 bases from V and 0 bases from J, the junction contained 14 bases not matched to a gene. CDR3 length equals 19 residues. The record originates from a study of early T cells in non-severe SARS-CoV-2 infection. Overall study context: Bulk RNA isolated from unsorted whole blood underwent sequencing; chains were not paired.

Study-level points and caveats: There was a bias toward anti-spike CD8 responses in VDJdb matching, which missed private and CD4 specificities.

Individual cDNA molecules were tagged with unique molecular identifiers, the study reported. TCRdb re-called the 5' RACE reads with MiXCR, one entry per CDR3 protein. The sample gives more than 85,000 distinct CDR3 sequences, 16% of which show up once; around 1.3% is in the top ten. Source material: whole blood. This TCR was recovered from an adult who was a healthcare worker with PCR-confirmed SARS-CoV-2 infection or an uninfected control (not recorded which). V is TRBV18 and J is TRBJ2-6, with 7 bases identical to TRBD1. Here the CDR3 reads CASSTVMGQTFSGANVLTF. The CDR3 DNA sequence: TGTGCCAGCTCCACGGTTATGGGACAGACATTCTCTGGGGCCAACGTCCTGACTTTC. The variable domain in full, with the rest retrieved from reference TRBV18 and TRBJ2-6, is NAGVMQNPRHLVRRRGQEARLRCSPMKGHSHVYWYRQLPEEGLKFMVYLQKENIIDESGMPKERFSAEFPKEGPSILRIQQVVRGDSAAYFCASSTVMGQTFSGANVLTFGAGSRLTVL.